Listed here are 24 T cell receptor beta chains from one sample, sequenced in a study of cytomegalovirus exposure and HLA in healthy donors (dated by TCRdb to about 2017). To prepare the library, the immunoSEQ multiplex PCR assay was applied. The multiplex PCR relied on a mix of 60 forward primers for TCR Vbeta segments and 13 reverse primers for TCR Jbeta segments. The immuneACCESS repertoire file appears here via TCRdb, limited to in-frame rearrangements. These files lack a portion of the clones; in checked studies, under half of the deficit traces to unresolved V genes, and the cause of the others is not known. The sample contains about 83,000 clones, more than 65% of them found a single time. The ten largest clonotypes hold about 8% of the sample. The sequenced sample consisted of PBMCs. The origin of the receptors is a man in his fifties or sixties in good health and CMV-seronegative.

In DNA, the CDR3 is TGCAGCGTTGAAGGAAGACAGGGGGCCGCGTACAATGAGCAGTTCTTC. It specifies CSVEGRQGAAYNEQFF. The chain links TRBV29-1 to TRBJ2-1, with 10 bases matching TRBD1. CDR1 is SQVTM, CDR2 ANQGSEA, per germline. The CDR3 extends over 16 amino acids. J lost 4 bases, V lost 1 base, and 7 bases had no gene match.

The rearrangement joins TRBV5-8 to TRBJ2-5; the match to TRBD1 covers 10 bases. The CDR3 sequence is 15 residues long. J gave up 3 bases and V 3 bases, and 5 bases lay outside the gene matches. Germline CDR1 reads SGHTS; CDR2 reads YDEGEE. CDR3 DNA sequence: TGTGCCAGCAGCTCCGGGACAGGGGTAGAAGAGACCCAGTACTTC. This sequence encodes CASSSGTGVEETQYF.

J is TRBJ1-5 and V is TRBV28, with D perhaps matching TRBD1 (6 bases). Deletions cut 6 bases from V and 3 bases from J, with 15 bases between. The germline CDR1 and CDR2 sequences are MDHEN and SYDVKM. The CDR3 length is 15 residues. CDR3 coding DNA: TGTGCCAGCAGCCCCCAAGCAGGGGCCAATCAGCCCCAGCATTTT. Translating it yields CASSPQAGANQPQHF.

The chain has TRBV9 and TRBJ2-2; 11 nucleotides align to TRBD2. V gave up 2 bases and J gave up 4 bases; unmatched junction bases: 4. The CDR3 runs 16 residues. Germline V CDR1 and CDR2: SGDLS, YYNGEE. The CDR3 here is CASSVGTSGFTGELFF. The CDR3 DNA reads as TGTGCCAGCAGCGTCGGGACTAGCGGATTCACCGGGGAGCTGTTTTTT.

J is TRBJ1-5 and V is TRBV6-1; the D gene is possibly TRBD1 (5 bases). The CDR3 spans 15 residues. Germline V gene data show CDR1 as MNHNS and CDR2 as SASEGT. Trimming shortened V by 4 bases and J by 2 bases, and 12 bases separated the two germline ends. Written as DNA, the CDR3 is TGTGCCAGCAGTGTTGCCGGGGGGGGCAATCAGCCCCAGCATTTT. It is translated as CASSVAGGGNQPQHF.

This clone was detected only a few times. The chain is built from TRBV7-9 and TRBJ2-3, with 9 bases lining up with TRBD2. The germline V gene encodes CDR1 SEHNR and CDR2 FQNEAQ (reference sequence). The CDR3 length is 16 residues. Trimming at V came to 3 bases and at J to 3 bases, leaving 7 bases not matched to a gene. This chain's CDR3 is CASSLAGGQSTDTQYF. As DNA, the CDR3 is TGTGCCAGCAGCTTGGCGGGGGGGCAGTCGACAGATACGCAGTATTTT.

This CDR3 is CASSLGTSGGWGETQYF. DNA for the CDR3: TGTGCCAGCAGCTTAGGGACTAGCGGGGGCTGGGGAGAGACCCAGTACTTC. This rearrangement joins TRBV7-2 to TRBJ2-5, with 13 positions matching TRBD2. The CDR3 sequence is 17 residues long. V was pared by 1 base and J by 4 bases, with 6 bases of the junction left unmatched. The V gene's germline CDR1 is SGHTA and CDR2 FQGNSA.

This clone was seen a few times. The rearrangement links TRBV6-4 to TRBJ1-2; 8 bases align to TRBD1. Trimming cost V 10 bases and J 3 bases; bases outside gene matches: 10. Germline lookup yields CDR1 MRHNA and CDR2 SNTAGT. This CDR3 is 14 amino acids long. The CDR3 spells CATNSGGSDYGYTF. CDR3 in DNA: TGTGCCACAAACTCAGGGGGCAGCGACTATGGCTACACCTTC.

This clone was counted a single time. This chain joins TRBV29-1 and TRBJ2-3; maybe TRBD2 (6 bases). The CDR3 spans 12 residues. Germline CDR1 is SQVTM and CDR2 is ANQGSEA. V was trimmed by 2 bases and J by 6 bases, leaving 9 bases between them. The CDR3 reads CSVEKGRDTQYF. The CDR3 DNA is TGCAGCGTTGAAAAGGGGAGGGATACGCAGTATTTT.

This chain joins TRBV25-1 and TRBJ2-7; D is possibly TRBD1 (5 bases). The V gene lost 7 bases and the J gene lost 5 bases, with 18 bases spanning the gap. Germline CDR1 is MGHDK and CDR2 is SYGVNS. There are 14 residues in the CDR3. In DNA form, the CDR3 reads TGTGCCAGCAACCGCCGCAGGGCCCTAAACGAGCAGTACTTC. Its protein product is CASNRRRALNEQYF.

The chain couples TRBV29-1 to TRBJ1-1, with D unresolved. CDR1 and CDR2 (germline): SQVTM, ANQGSEA. Trimming removed 3 bases from V and 1 base from J, with 6 bases in between. The CDR3 covers 12 residues. CDR3 residues: CSVEAGNTEAFF. The DNA of the CDR3 is TGCAGCGTTGAGGCGGGGAACACTGAAGCTTTCTTT.

The gene calls are TRBV6-6 and TRBJ1-5; 8 bases line up with TRBD1. J gave up 4 bases and V 5 bases, and 7 bases lay outside the gene matches. Looked up from germline, CDR1 is MNHNY and CDR2 is SVGAGI (reference sequence). The CDR3 totals 15 residues. The CDR3 here is CASSPDRARNQPQHF. In DNA form, the CDR3 reads TGTGCCAGCAGTCCGGACAGGGCCCGTAATCAGCCCCAGCATTTT.

V and J are TRBV4-2 and TRBJ1-3; a weak D match, TRBD1 (5 bases). CDR1 and CDR2 from the germline V gene are LGHNA and YNFKEQ. The CDR3 contains 16 residues. V was cut by 4 bases and J by 4 bases, with 17 bases left in between. CDR3 sequence (DNA): TGTGCCAGCAGCCCGAGGGACGTCGGGGGAGGAAACACCATATATTTT. It specifies CASSPRDVGGGNTIYF.

This clone came up once. V and J are TRBV30 and TRBJ2-5, with 10 bases fitting TRBD2. Unmatched junction bases numbered 6, after V lost 0 bases and J lost 2 bases. The CDR3 loop spans 16 amino acids. Germline CDR1 reads GTSNPN; CDR2 reads SVGIG (reference sequence). CDR3 coding DNA: TGTGCCTGGAGTGTCGGACCAGCGGGGGGGCAAGAGACCCAGTACTTC. This translates into CAWSVGPAGGQETQYF. Filled out from reference TRBV30 and TRBJ2-5, the complete variable domain reads SQTIHQWPATLVQPVGSPLSLECTVEGTSNPNLYWYRQAAGRGLQLLFYSVGIGQISSEVPQNLSASRPQDRQFILSSKKLLLSDSGFYLCAWSVGPAGGQETQYFGPGTRLLVL.

This chain uses TRBV29-1 with TRBJ2-1; D may be TRBD2 (6 bases). The CDR3 is 15 amino acids. Per germline, CDR1 SQVTM and CDR2 ANQGSEA. Trimming stripped 4 bases from V and 4 bases from J, with 17 bases between. The CDR3 DNA follows: TGCAGCGTTGGGGGACTGCTCCTCTCATACAATGAGCAGTTCTTC. Translation: CSVGGLLLSYNEQFF.

The chain is built from TRBV5-4 and TRBJ2-5, with 12 bases aligning to TRBD2. The CDR3 has 18 amino acids. V lost 0 bases and J lost 5; bases outside the gene matches: 11. Germline loops: CDR1 SGHNT, CDR2 YYREEE (reference sequence). This CDR3 is CASSLDLTSGRRGETQYF. Here the CDR3 DNA reads TGTGCCAGCAGCTTGGACCTGACTAGCGGGAGAAGAGGCGAGACCCAGTACTTC.

The table lists this clone with a count of one. The V and J genes are TRBV2 and TRBJ2-5, with TRBD2 identical over 11 bases. Germline V gene data show CDR1 as SNHLY and CDR2 as FYNNEI. The CDR3 consists of 18 residues. The V segment lost 2 bases and the J segment 7 bases; nucleotides outside the gene matches: 15. CDR3 loop: CASSERGLAGGTVGTQYF. CDR3 DNA sequence: TGTGCCAGCAGTGAAAGGGGTCTAGCGGGGGGTACCGTGGGGACCCAGTACTTC.

This chain connects TRBV2 to TRBJ1-4, with 11 bases fitting TRBD1. The germline V gene encodes CDR1 SNHLY and CDR2 FYNNEI. With 5 bases clipped from V and 7 bases from J, the junction kept 6 bases outside the gene matches. The CDR3 consists of 15 residues. The CDR3 is CASSWAGQGGEKLFF. In DNA form, the CDR3 reads TGTGCCAGCAGTTGGGCGGGACAGGGGGGTGAAAAACTGTTTTTT.

The J gene is TRBJ2-5, the V gene TRBV7-2, with D tentatively TRBD2 (7 bases). This CDR3 is 15 amino acids long. Looked up from germline, CDR1 is SGHTA and CDR2 is FQGNSA. Trimming took 6 bases from V and 7 from J, leaving 21 bases between them. The chain's CDR3 is CASRPGESGAGTQYF. CDR3 DNA: TGTGCCAGCAGACCAGGGGAAAGCGGGGCTGGGACCCAGTACTTC.

The rearrangement uses TRBV10-3 and TRBJ2-1; perhaps TRBD1 as D (6 bases). CDR1 and CDR2 from the germline V gene are ENHRY and SYGVKD. This CDR3 is 17 amino acids long. V lost 0 bases, J lost 2 bases, and 14 bases lay in between. Written as DNA, the CDR3 is TGTGCCATCAGTGAGTCTGGGACAAAGATCACCTACAATGAGCAGTTCTTC. This translates into CAISESGTKITYNEQFF.

In this sample, this clone turned up a few times. The chain carries TRBV19 and TRBJ2-5; a weak D match, TRBD2 (5 bases). CDR1 LNHDA and CDR2 SQIVND come from the germline V gene (reference sequence). Trimming took 4 bases from V and 5 from J, leaving 14 bases between them. This CDR3 has 14 amino acids. Here the CDR3 DNA reads TGTGCCAGTAGTACCACCCGGGGTGGCGAGACCCAGTACTTC. Protein sequence: CASSTTRGGETQYF.

CDR3 DNA: TGTGCCAGCTCACCGAGAGCAGGGGATACCGGGGAGCTGTTTTTT. Translation gives CASSPRAGDTGELFF. V is TRBV18 and J is TRBJ2-2, with D maybe TRBD1 (6 bases). V was cut by 3 bases and J by 5 bases, with 13 bases left in between. The germline V gene has CDR1 KGHSH and CDR2 LQKENI. The CDR3 is made up of 15 amino acids.

This clone was detected once. The CDR3 region is CASTDRGVFRSPLHF. Here the CDR3 DNA reads TGTGCCAGCACCGACAGGGGGGTCTTTCGTTCACCCCTCCACTTT. The chain has TRBV6-1 and TRBJ1-6, with TRBD1 matching over 9 bases. CDR3 size: 15 residues. Germline lookup yields CDR1 MNHNS and CDR2 SASEGT. V gave up 7 bases and J gave up 9 bases; unmatched junction bases: 10.

V gene TRBV5-1 combines with J gene TRBJ1-1; no clear D gene. This CDR3 has 15 amino acids. Germline V gene lookup returns CDR1 SGHRS and CDR2 YFSETQ. With 4 bases removed from V and 1 base from J, the gap between germline ends came to 14 bases. The CDR3 here is CASSPDRVANTEAFF. CDR3 DNA: TGCGCCAGCAGCCCCGACCGGGTGGCGAACACTGAAGCTTTCTTT.